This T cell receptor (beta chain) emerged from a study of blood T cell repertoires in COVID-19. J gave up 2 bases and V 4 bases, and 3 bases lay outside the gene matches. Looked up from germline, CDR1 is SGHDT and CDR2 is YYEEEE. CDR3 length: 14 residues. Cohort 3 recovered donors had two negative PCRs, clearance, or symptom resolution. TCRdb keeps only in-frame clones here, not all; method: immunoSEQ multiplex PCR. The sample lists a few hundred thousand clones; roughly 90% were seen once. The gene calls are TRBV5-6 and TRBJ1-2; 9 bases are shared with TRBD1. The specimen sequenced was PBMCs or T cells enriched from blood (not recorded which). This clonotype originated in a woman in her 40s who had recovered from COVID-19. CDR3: CASSDRGWNYGYTF. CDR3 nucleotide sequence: TGTGCCAGCAGCGACAGGGGGTGGAACTATGGCTACACCTTC. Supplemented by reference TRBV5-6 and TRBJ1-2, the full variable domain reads DAGVTQSPTHLIKTRGQQVTLRCSPKSGHDTVSWYQQALGQGPQFIFQYYEEEERQRGNFPDRFSGHQFPNYSSELNVNALLLGDSALYLCASSDRGWNYGYTFGSGTRLTVV.